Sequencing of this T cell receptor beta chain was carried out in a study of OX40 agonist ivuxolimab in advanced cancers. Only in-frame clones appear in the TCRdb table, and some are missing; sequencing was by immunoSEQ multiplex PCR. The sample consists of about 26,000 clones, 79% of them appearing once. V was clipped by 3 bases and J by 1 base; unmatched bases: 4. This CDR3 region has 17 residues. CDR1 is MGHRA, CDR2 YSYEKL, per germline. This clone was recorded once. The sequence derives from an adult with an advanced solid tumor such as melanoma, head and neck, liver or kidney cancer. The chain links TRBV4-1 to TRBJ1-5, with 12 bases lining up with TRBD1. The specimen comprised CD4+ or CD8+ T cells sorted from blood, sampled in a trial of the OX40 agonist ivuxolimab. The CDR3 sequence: CASSQGTGGGSNQPQHF. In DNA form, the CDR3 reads TGCGCCAGCAGCCAGGGGACAGGGGGCGGGAGCAATCAGCCCCAGCATTTT.